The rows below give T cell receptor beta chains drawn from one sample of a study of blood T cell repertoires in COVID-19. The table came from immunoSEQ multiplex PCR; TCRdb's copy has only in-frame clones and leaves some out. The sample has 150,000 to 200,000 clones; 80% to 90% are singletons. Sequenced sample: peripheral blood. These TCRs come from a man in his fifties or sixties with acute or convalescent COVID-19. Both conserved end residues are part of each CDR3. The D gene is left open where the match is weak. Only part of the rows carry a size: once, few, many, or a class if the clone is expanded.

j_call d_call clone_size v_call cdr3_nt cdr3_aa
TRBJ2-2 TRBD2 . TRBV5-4 TGTGCCATCTCTAGGGGACTAGCGGGATGGGGGACCGGGGAGCTGTTTTTT CAISRGLAGWGTGELFF
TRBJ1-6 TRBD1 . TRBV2 TGTGCCAGCCTTAGGGAACAGGGGAAATTCAATTCACCCCTCCACTTT CASLREQGKFNSPLHF
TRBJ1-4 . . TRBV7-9 TGTGCCAGCAGCCCCCGTGCGGCACAAGAAAAACTGTTTTTT CASSPRAAQEKLFF
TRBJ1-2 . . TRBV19 TGTGCCAGCGCGCAGGGGCATGGCTACACCTTC CASAQGHGYTF
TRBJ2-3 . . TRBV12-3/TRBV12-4 TGTGCCAGCAGTTTTGGGGTCGGGAATACGCAGTATTTT CASSFGVGNTQYF
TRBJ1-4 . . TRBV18 TGTGCCAGCTCACCAACGAGGACAACTAATGAAAAACTGTTTTTT CASSPTRTTNEKLFF
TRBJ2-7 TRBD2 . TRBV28 TGTGCCAGCAGTTTGCGGCCCATGGGGGGAGGGGAGCAGTACTTC CASSLRPMGGGEQYF
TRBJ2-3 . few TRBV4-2 TGTGCCAGCAGCCAAGATATGGGCGGGGTCGACGCAGATACGCAGTATTTT CASSQDMGGVDADTQYF
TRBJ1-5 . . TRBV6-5 TGTGCCAGCAGTTACTCCCCCTACAGCAATCAGCCCCAGCATTTT CASSYSPYSNQPQHF
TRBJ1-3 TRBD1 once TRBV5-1 TGCGCCAGCAGCCCTGGGGACAGGTCATCTGGAAACACCATATATTTT CASSPGDRSSGNTIYF
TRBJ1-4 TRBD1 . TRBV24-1 TGTGCCACCAGTGACTCAGGGGGGCTAAATGAAAAACTGTTTTTT CATSDSGGLNEKLFF
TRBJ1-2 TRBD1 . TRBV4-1 TGCGCCAGCAGCCCCGTGGGACAGGGTGGCTATGGCTACACCTTC CASSPVGQGGYGYTF
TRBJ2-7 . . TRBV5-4 TGTGCCAGCCGACTATCGGGATCCTACGAGCAGTACTTC CASRLSGSYEQYF
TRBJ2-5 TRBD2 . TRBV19 TGTGCCAGTGCCTCCGGGACTAGCGGGAGAAGAGAGACCCAGTACTTC CASASGTSGRRETQYF
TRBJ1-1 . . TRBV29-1 TGCAGCGTCCGCAGGGGAGGGTATACTGAAGCTTTCTTT CSVRRGGYTEAFF
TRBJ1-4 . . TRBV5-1 TGCGCCAGCAGCTTAGGCGGGGCTGGTGAAAAACTGTTTTTT CASSLGGAGEKLFF
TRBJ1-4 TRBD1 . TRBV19 TGTGCCAGTACCCCAAGGGGGGACAGGCCTAATGAAAAACTGTTTTTT CASTPRGDRPNEKLFF